The text below deals with one T cell receptor beta chain. What this receptor recognizes is not known. One junction end does not reproduce the germline sequence, and a read error may be involved. This entry belongs to a study of molecular identifiers for immune sequencing clone quantification listed by TCRdb under 2018. With respect to the entire study: For a replicate experiment, RNA from roughly 18,000 or 92,000 naive CD8 T cells was divided into five aliquots, of which four were sequenced. This methods study benchmarked molecular-identifier clustering-based TCR repertoire sequencing (MIDCIRS) and TCR RNA copy counting, using CD8 T cells to do so. Beyond this particular receptor, the publication reports: In CMV-specific effector cells, clones with more than 20 RNA copies contained over 98% of molecules, whereas in naive cells such clones contained under 1% of molecules. When barcode sub-clustering was not used, chimeric consensus sequences inflated TCR diversity, with chimeras reaching as high as 47%. Spiked-in Jurkat TCR RNA equal to a single cell's worth was reported to be detectable even within 1,100,000 naive CD8 T cells. Highly expanded clone sizes could be underestimated because identical TCR molecules may share a barcode. Modeling gave around 3.3 recovered TCR RNA copies per cell versus approximately 9 by digital PCR, implying roughly 30% capture efficiency. Spiked-in Jurkat TCR RNA (around 9 copies' worth), which is not part of the donor repertoire, was contained in the naive libraries.

Libraries of naive CD8 T cells were built from about 19,000 to 1,100,000 sorted cells, with 10%, 30% or 50% of the purified RNA used. Naive CD8 T cells were FACS-sorted as CD8+CD4-CCR7+CD45RA+ on a BD FACSAria II into RLT Plus buffer. To test detection sensitivity, Jurkat RNA equal to ten TCR copies was added to samples of about 20,000-1,000,000 naive CD8 T cells. Enrichment of CD8 T cells was performed with RosetteSep CD8+ T Cell Enrichment Cocktail and Ficoll-Paque, after which ACK red cell lysis was carried out. The germline V gene (reference sequence) supplies CDR1 SGHNT and CDR2 YYREEE. CDR3 length: 15 amino acids, cysteine to phenylalanine. Only the CDR3 DNA stays, 45 bases, in frame from base 1. The library was prepared using PCR. Sequencing was performed on an Illumina HiSeq 4000. Preparation of bulk TCR libraries followed a previously described approach, with the TCR primers listed in Table S5. Total RNA was purified with the Qiagen AllPrep DNA/RNA kit. Reads from multiple sequencing runs of the same library were pooled before analysis. The authors processed their data as follows. Only reads with exact TCR constant sequence were kept, trimmed to 150 nt, and grouped by their 12-nt molecular barcodes. Reads inside each barcode group were sub-clustered using a 15% Levenshtein threshold, and a quality-weighted consensus sequence was constructed for each RNA molecule. Non-functional sequences were filtered out, along with any lower-count sequence sitting one edit away from another sequence. On the basis of fitting two negative binomial distributions, barcode sub-clusters with fewer than 20% of the maximum read count were discarded. In TCRdb, the public reads were trimmed at Q25 with fastp and aligned with MiXCR, with productive beta chains retained. Rows are combined by CDR3 protein, so each entry shows the most common genes and DNA. The authors' filters were not applied to this entry. Here the sample has approximately 550,000 distinct CDR3 sequences; around 21% occur a single time. The ten largest clones add up to 0.7% to 1% of the sample.

The sequence links TRBV5-4 to TRBJ2-3; the D segment could be TRBD1, given 6 matching bases. The sample taken for sequencing was naive CD8+ T cells from blood, with Jurkat cell RNA spiked in. Sample cell subset or site, as interpreted from the label and publication: FACS-sorted CD8+CD4-CCR7+CD45RA+ naive T cells. The source of this sequence is a human donor in good health. Some libraries in this study had Jurkat cell RNA spiked in. The CDR3 amino acid sequence is: CASSLLGADTVTQYF. The DNA is TGTGCCAGCAGCCTTCTGGGGGCAGACACAGTTACGCAGTATTTT.